This T cell receptor (beta chain) was found in a study of identical twins. TCRdb recomputed calls from the 5' RACE reads with MiXCR, one row per CDR3 protein. Among around 1.7 million distinct CDR3 sequences listed, less than 35% were seen once. The CDR3 has 14 residues. The germline CDR1 and CDR2 sequences are DFQATT and SNEGSKA (reference sequence). V shed 2 bases and J 10 bases; nucleotides not matched to a gene: 8. The receptor's source is a newborn girl in good health. V and J are TRBV20-1 and TRBJ2-1, with 10 bases that match TRBD1. Source material: cord blood. As DNA, the CDR3 is TGCAGTGCTAGAATGGGACAGGGGATAATCGAGCAGTTCTTC. Amino acid sequence: CSARMGQGIIEQFF.